This is a list of T cell receptor beta chains from one sample in a study of T cells after posttransplantation cyclophosphamide. TCRdb's copy holds only in-frame clones and misses some; the assay was immunoSEQ multiplex PCR. This sample carries 20,000 to 25,000 clones, none of them present only once. The sample taken for sequencing was PBMCs. The receptors come from a woman aged 50 to 65 in good health, CMV-negative, and a related stem cell transplant donor. The CDR3 runs from the conserved cysteine through the conserved F or W. A D gene is named only where the DNA matches it firmly. Part of the rows lack a size; the others show once, few, many or a class for expanded clones.

J gene: TRBJ2-7
D gene: .
clone size: .
V gene: TRBV19
CDR3 DNA: TGTGCCAGTAGTATCAGGAGGGACGGTTCCTACGAGCAGTACTTC
CDR3 protein: CASSIRRDGSYEQYF

J gene: TRBJ2-3
D gene: .
clone size: many
V gene: TRBV2
CDR3 DNA: TGTGCCAGCACTTCTGACGGACTCACAGATACGCAGTATTTT
CDR3 protein: CASTSDGLTDTQYF

J gene: TRBJ2-3
D gene: .
clone size: many
V gene: TRBV7-6
CDR3 DNA: TGTGCCAGCAGCTTTAGCGCTATAGGTTCGACTAGCACAGATACGCAGTATTTT
CDR3 protein: CASSFSAIGSTSTDTQYF

J gene: TRBJ1-5
D gene: TRBD1
clone size: many
V gene: TRBV7-9
CDR3 DNA: TGTGCCAGCAGCTTGAGTCGGACAGGGGGCAATCAGCCCCAGCATTTT
CDR3 protein: CASSLSRTGGNQPQHF

J gene: TRBJ2-5
D gene: .
clone size: many
V gene: TRBV5-4
CDR3 DNA: TGTGCCAGCAGCTTGGGGGGCTTGGTAGGGCAAGAGACCCAGTACTTC
CDR3 protein: CASSLGGLVGQETQYF

J gene: TRBJ2-2
D gene: TRBD1
clone size: many
V gene: TRBV6-1
CDR3 DNA: TGTGCCGGAGACAGGGTTGGGACCGGGGAGCTGTTTTTT
CDR3 protein: CAGDRVGTGELFF

J gene: TRBJ2-2
D gene: TRBD1
clone size: many
V gene: TRBV19
CDR3 DNA: TGTGCCAGTAGTGCGGGGACAGGGGTATCGTACACCGGGGAGCTGTTTTTT
CDR3 protein: CASSAGTGVSYTGELFF

J gene: TRBJ1-2
D gene: .
clone size: many
V gene: TRBV4-3
CDR3 DNA: TGCGCCAGCAGCCAGGGGCAGGACCCCCTACTGGGGGGCTACACCTTC
CDR3 protein: CASSQGQDPLLGGYTF

J gene: TRBJ2-6
D gene: TRBD1
clone size: many
V gene: TRBV10-3
CDR3 DNA: TGTGCCATCAGACCCGGGACAGGGGATCTTTCTGGGGCCAACGTCCTGACTTTC
CDR3 protein: CAIRPGTGDLSGANVLTF

J gene: TRBJ2-3
D gene: .
clone size: many
V gene: TRBV30
CDR3 DNA: TGTGCCTGGAGAGGGGGAGTGGAGACTACGCAGTATTTT
CDR3 protein: CAWRGGVETTQYF

J gene: TRBJ1-4
D gene: TRBD1
clone size: many
V gene: TRBV6-1
CDR3 DNA: TGTGCCAGCAGTAGTCCCGGGACAGGAATTGAAAAACTGTTTTTT
CDR3 protein: CASSSPGTGIEKLFF

J gene: TRBJ1-4
D gene: .
clone size: many
V gene: TRBV18
CDR3 DNA: TGTGCCAGCTCACCGACAGATCCCCCCGGGAAACTGTTTTTT
CDR3 protein: CASSPTDPPGKLFF